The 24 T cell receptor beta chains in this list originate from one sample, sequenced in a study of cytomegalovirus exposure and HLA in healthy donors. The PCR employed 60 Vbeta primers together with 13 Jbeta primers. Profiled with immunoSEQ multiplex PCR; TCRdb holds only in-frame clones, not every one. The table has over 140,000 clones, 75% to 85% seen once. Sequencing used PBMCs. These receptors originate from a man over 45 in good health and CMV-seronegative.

CDR3 residues: CASSLERGNQPQHF. The CDR3 nucleotides read TGTGCCAGCAGCTTGGAAAGGGGAAATCAGCCCCAGCATTTT. The V and J genes are TRBV5-6 and TRBJ1-5; D possibly corresponds to TRBD1 (5 bases). Germline-derived CDR1 and CDR2 are SGHDT and YYEEEE. V was pared by 0 bases and J by 4 bases, with 8 bases between. The CDR3 spans 14 residues.

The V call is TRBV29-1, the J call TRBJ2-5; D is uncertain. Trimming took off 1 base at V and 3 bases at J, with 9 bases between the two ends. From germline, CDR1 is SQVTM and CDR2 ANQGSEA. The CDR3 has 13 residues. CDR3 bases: TGCAGCGTTGAAGCGTCAGGAAAAGAGACCCAGTACTTC. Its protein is CSVEASGKETQYF.

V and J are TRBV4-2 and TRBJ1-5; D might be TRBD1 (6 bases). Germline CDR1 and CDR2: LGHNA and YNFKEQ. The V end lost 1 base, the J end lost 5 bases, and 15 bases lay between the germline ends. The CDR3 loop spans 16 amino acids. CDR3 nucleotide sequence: TGTGCCAGCAGCCAAGTCTTAGGCAGGGGTGATCAGCCCCAGCATTTT. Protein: CASSQVLGRGDQPQHF.

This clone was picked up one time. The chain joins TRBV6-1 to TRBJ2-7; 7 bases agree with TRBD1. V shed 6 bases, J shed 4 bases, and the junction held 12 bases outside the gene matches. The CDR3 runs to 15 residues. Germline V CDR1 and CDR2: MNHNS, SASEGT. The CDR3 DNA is TGTGCCAGCAGAGGTAGACAGGGAAGTCAGTACGAGCAGTACTTC. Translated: CASRGRQGSQYEQYF.

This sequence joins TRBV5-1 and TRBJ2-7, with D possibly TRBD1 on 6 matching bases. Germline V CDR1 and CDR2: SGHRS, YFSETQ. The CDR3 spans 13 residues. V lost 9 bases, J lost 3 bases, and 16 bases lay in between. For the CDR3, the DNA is TGCGCCAAAGACAGGTTTTTTAGCTACGAGCAGTACTTC. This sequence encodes CAKDRFFSYEQYF.

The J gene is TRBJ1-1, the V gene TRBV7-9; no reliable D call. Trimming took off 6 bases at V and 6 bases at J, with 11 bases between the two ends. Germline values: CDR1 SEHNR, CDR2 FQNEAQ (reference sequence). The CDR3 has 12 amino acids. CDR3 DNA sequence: TGTGCCAGCAGGGAGGAGGGCCCTGAAGCTTTCTTT. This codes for CASREEGPEAFF.

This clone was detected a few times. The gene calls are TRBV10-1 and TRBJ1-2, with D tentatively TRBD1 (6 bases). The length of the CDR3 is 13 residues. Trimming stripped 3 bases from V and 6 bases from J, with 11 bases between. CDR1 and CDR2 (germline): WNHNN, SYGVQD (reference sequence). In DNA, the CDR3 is TGCGCCAGCAGTGACAGGGGCGGTAATGGCTACACCTTC. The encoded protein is CASSDRGGNGYTF.

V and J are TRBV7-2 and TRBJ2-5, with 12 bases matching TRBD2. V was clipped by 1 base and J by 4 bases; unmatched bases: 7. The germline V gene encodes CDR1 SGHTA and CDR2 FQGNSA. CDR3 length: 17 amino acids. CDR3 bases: TGTGCCAGCAGCTTAGGCCTAGCGGGGGGGCGCGGAGAGACCCAGTACTTC. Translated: CASSLGLAGGRGETQYF. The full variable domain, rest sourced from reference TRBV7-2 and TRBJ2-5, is GAGVSQSPSNKVTEKGKDVELRCDPISGHTALYWYRQSLGQGLEFLIYFQGNSAPDKSGLPSDRFSAERTGGSVSTLTIQRTQQEDSAVYLCASSLGLAGGRGETQYFGPGTRLLVL.

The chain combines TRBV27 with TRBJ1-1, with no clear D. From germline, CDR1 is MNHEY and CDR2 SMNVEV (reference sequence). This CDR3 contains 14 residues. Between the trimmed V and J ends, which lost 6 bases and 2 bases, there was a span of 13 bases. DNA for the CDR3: TGTGCCAGCAGATACCCGGGTGCCAACACTGAAGCTTTCTTT. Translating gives CASRYPGANTEAFF.

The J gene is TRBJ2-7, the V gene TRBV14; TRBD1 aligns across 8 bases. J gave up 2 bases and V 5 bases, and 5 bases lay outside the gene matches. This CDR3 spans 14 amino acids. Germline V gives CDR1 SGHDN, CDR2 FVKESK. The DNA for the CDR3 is TGTGCCAGCAGCGCAGGGACAGGACCCTACGAGCAGTACTTC. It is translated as CASSAGTGPYEQYF.

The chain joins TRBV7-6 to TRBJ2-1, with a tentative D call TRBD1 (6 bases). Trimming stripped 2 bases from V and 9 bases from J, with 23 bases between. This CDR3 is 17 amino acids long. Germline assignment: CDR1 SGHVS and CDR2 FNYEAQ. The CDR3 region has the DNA TGTGCCAGCAGCTTAACGCCGGCCGCGACAGGCCCCGGTGAGCAGTTCTTC. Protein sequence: CASSLTPAATGPGEQFF. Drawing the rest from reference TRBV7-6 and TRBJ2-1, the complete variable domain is GAGVSQSPRYKVTKRGQDVALRCDPISGHVSLYWYRQALGQGPEFLTYFNYEAQQDKSGLPNDRFSAERPEGSISTLTIQRTEQRDSAMYRCASSLTPAATGPGEQFFGPGTRLTVL.

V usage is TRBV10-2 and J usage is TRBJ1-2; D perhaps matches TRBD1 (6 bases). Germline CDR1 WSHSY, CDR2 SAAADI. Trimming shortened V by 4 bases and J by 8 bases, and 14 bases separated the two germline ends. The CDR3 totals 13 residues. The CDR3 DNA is TGCGCCAGCAGTGGGACAGACACGCCCGGCTACACCTTC. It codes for CASSGTDTPGYTF.

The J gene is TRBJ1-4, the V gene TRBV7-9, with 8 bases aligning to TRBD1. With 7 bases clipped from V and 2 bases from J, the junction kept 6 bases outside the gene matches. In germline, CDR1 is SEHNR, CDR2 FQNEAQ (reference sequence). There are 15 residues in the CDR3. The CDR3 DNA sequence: TGTGCCAGCACTAGGACAGGGCTGACTAATGAAAAACTGTTTTTT. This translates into CASTRTGLTNEKLFF.

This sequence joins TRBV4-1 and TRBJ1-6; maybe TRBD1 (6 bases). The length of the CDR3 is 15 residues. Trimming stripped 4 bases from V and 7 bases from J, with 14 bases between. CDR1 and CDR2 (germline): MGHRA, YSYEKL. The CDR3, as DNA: TGCGCCAGCAGCCTCCATAGCACAGGGAATTCACCCCTCCACTTT. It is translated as CASSLHSTGNSPLHF.

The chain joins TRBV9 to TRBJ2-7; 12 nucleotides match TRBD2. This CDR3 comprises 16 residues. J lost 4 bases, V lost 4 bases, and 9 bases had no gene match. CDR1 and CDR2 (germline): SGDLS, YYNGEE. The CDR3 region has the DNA TGTGCCAGCAGCCCACGACTAGCGGGAGATTCTTACGAGCAGTACTTC. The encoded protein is CASSPRLAGDSYEQYF.

The CDR3 coding sequence is TGTGCCTGGTCGGGGGGAGCGAGGGCGAGGACTGAAGCTTTCTTT. Amino acid sequence: CAWSGGARARTEAFF. This chain uses TRBV30 with TRBJ1-1; tentatively, D is TRBD1 (5 bases). Trimming stripped 5 bases from V and 5 bases from J, with 21 bases between. The length of the CDR3 is 15 residues. Germline V gene sequence: CDR1 GTSNPN, CDR2 SVGIG (reference sequence).

The DNA of the CDR3 is TGTGCCAGCGTCAGGGGGCAGGGCGGCGAGCAGTACTTC. Its protein is CASVRGQGGEQYF. The chain has TRBV6-1 and TRBJ2-7; 8 bases are a match to TRBD1. V shed 8 bases and J 6 bases; nucleotides not matched to a gene: 9. Germline V gene lookup returns CDR1 MNHNS and CDR2 SASEGT. This CDR3 comprises 13 residues.

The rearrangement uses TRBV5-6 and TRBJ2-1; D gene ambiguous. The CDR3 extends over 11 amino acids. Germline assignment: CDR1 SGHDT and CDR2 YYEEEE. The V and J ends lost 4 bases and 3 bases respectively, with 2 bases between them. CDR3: CASSLYNEQFF. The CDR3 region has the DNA TGTGCCAGCAGCCTCTACAATGAGCAGTTCTTC.

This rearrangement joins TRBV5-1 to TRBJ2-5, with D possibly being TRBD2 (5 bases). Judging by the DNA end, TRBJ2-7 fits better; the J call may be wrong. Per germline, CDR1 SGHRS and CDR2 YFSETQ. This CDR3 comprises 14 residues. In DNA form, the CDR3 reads TGCGCCAGCAGCTTGCAGGAGGACCTCTACGAGCAGTACTTC. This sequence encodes CASSLQEDLYEQYF.

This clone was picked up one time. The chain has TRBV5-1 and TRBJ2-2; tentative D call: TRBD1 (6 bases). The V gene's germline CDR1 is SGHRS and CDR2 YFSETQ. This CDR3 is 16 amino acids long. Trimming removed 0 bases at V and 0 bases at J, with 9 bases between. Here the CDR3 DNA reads TGCGCCAGCAGCTTGGGGACAGAGCCGAACACCGGGGAGCTGTTTTTT. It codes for CASSLGTEPNTGELFF.

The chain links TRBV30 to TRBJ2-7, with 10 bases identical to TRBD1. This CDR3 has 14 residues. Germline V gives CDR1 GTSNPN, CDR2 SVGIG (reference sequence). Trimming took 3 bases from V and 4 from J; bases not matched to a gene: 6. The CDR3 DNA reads TGTGCCTGGAGCACGGACAGGGGGAGATACGAGCAGTACTTC. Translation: CAWSTDRGRYEQYF.

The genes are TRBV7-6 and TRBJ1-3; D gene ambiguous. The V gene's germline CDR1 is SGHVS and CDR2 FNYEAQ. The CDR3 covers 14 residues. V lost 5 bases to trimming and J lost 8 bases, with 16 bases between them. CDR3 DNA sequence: TGTGCCAGCAGCCTCAGAGGGAATGAACACACCATATATTTT. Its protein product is CASSLRGNEHTIYF.

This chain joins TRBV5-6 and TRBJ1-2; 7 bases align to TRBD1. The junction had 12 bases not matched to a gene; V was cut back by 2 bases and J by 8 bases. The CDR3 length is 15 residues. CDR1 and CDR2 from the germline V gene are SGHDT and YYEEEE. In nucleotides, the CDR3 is TGTGCCAGCAGCTTTTCCAGTGCCAGGGGGTTGGGCTACACCTTC. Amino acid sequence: CASSFSSARGLGYTF.

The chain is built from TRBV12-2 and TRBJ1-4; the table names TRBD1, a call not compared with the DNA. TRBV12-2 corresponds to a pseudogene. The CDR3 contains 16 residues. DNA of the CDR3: TGTGCAAGTCGGGGGTCATTTAGGGGGTTGGGCGAAAAACTGTTTTTT. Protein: CASRGSFRGLGEKLFF.